This T cell receptor beta chain is drawn from a study of OX40 agonist ivuxolimab in advanced cancers. About the study: While on treatment, patients had intravenous ivuxolimab at 0.01 to 10 mg/kg every 2 weeks. Patients enrolled in dose escalation were diagnosed with hepatocellular carcinoma, melanoma, renal cell or head and neck cancer.

This CDR3 has 17 amino acids. Germline lookup yields CDR1 SGHDT and CDR2 YYEEEE. Trimming cost V 4 bases and J 1 base, with 20 bases left between them. Autoimmune disease history or systemic immunosuppression barred patients. Clones were read by immunoSEQ multiplex PCR, and TCRdb kept only the in-frame ones, dropping some. The sample records thousands of clones, 68% being singletons. Overall study results and limits: The study observed clonal expansion of CD4+ and CD8+ blood T cells by week 6 at 0.1 to 3.0 mg/kg.

This clone was observed a few times. The antigen remains undetermined. This clonotype originated in an adult with an advanced solid tumor such as melanoma, head and neck, liver or kidney cancer. The sequenced sample was CD4+ or CD8+ T cells sorted from blood, obtained in a trial of the OX40 agonist ivuxolimab. This chain uses TRBV5-6 with TRBJ1-2; maybe TRBD1 (5 bases). The CDR3 reads CASSNTYRDGVNYGYTF. DNA for the CDR3: TGTGCCAGCAGCAACACTTACCGGGACGGCGTTAACTATGGCTACACCTTC.